This T cell receptor (beta chain) was captured by sequencing in a study of blood T cells in healthy people across ages. Together with a sample-barcoded 5' primer, a J-beta primer mix was included in a second PCR lasting about 7 to 11 cycles. TCRdb called the 5' RACE reads again in MiXCR, with one record for every CDR3 protein. The sample shows 500,000 to 550,000 distinct CDR3 sequences, under 30% of them seen only once. This clonotype has only a few counts. This same sample was also taken into another study, of T cells of mothers and their children. That paper adds: Per child, around 3 million TCR beta CDR3 reads were obtained, against over 9 million per mother.

This receptor was identified in a boy aged 10-17 years in good health. Material: blood.

The CDR3 is CASSGRDRAYEQYF. Here the CDR3 DNA reads TGTGCCAGCAGTGGAAGGGACCGAGCCTACGAGCAGTACTTC. The gene calls are TRBV6-5 and TRBJ2-5, with D perhaps assigned TRBD1 or TRBD2 (5 bases each). The DNA end favors TRBJ2-7, so the J call may be wrong. This CDR3 comprises 14 residues. From germline, CDR1 is MNHEY and CDR2 SVGAGI.